The entry below gives a single TCR beta chain sequence along with its context. No antigen is known for it. This table comes from immunoSEQ multiplex PCR, and its TCRdb copy is limited to in-frame clones, with some not included. This table has about 150,000 clones, roughly nine tenths appearing once. The sample originates from a study of radiation and T cells in renal cell carcinoma. As to time point: baseline pretreatment blood. The treatment was: 15 Gy SBRT to primary tumor, nephrectomy 4 weeks later. Blood was sampled at baseline, 2 weeks and 4 weeks after SBRT. This renal cell carcinoma was of the clear cell type. The study, taken as a whole, reports: Pretreatment tumor biopsies were lacking, so baseline clonotypes are unknown. From baseline, blood top tumor clonotypes peaked at 2 weeks post-radiation.

CDR3 length: 15 amino acids. Germline values: CDR1 MNHEY, CDR2 SVGAGI. Trimming shortened V by 5 bases and J by 4 bases, and 12 bases separated the two germline ends. This receptor was taken from an older woman with renal cell carcinoma. The material was blood, obtained from a patient whose treatment included radiotherapy and nephrectomy. The V call is TRBV6-5, the J call TRBJ2-6, with D perhaps TRBD1 (6 bases). The CDR3 coding sequence is TGTGCCAGCAGTACAGGGTTCGCCGGGGCCAACGTCCTGACTTTC. Residues: CASSTGFAGANVLTF.